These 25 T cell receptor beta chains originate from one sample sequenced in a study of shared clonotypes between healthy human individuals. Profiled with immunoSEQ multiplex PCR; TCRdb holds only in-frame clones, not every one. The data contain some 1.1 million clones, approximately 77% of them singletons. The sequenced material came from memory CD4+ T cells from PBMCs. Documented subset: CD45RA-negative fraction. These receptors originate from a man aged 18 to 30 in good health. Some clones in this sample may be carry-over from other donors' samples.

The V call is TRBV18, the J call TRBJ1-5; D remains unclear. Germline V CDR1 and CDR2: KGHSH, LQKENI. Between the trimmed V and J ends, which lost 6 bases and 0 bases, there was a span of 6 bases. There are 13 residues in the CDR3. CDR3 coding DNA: TGTGCCAGCTCCGAGTATAGCAATCAGCCCCAGCATTTT. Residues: CASSEYSNQPQHF.

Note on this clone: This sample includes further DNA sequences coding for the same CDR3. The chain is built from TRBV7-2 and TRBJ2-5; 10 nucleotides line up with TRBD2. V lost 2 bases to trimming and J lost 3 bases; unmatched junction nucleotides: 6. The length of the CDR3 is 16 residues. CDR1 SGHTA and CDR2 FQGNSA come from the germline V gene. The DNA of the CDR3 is TGTGCCAGCAGCTTAAGGAGCGGGAGGGGGGAAGAGACCCAGTACTTC. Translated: CASSLRSGRGEETQYF.

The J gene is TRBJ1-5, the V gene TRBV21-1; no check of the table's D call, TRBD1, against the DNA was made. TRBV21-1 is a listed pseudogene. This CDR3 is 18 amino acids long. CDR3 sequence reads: CASSKALSDRVRNQPQHF. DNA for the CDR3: TGTGCCAGCAGCAAAGCGCTTTCGGACAGGGTCCGAAATCAGCCCCAGCATTTT.

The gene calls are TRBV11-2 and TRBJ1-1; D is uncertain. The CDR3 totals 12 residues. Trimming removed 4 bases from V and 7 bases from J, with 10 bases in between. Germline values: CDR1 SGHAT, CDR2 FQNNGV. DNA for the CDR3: TGTGCCAGCAGCTCGCTGGTAGGTGAAGCTTTCTTT. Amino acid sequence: CASSSLVGEAFF.

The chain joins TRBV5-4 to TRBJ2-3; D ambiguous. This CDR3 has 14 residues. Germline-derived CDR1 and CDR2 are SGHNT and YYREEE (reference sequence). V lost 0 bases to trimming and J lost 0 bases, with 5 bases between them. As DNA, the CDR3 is TGTGCCAGCAGCTTGGCCGGTAGCACAGATACGCAGTATTTT. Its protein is CASSLAGSTDTQYF.

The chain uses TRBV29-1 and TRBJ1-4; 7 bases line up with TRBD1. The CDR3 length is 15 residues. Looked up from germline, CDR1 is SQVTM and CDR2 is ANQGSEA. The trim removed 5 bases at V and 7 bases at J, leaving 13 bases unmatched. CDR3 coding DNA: TGCAGCGTTCAGGGGGTGGGGCCGAACCTTGAAAAACTGTTTTTT. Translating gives CSVQGVGPNLEKLFF.

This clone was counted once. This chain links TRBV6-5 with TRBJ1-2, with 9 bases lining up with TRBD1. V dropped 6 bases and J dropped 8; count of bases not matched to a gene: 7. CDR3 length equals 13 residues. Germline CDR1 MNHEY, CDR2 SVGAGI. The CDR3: CASSRQGGLGYTF. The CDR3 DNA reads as TGTGCCAGCAGCCGACAGGGGGGCCTGGGCTACACCTTC.

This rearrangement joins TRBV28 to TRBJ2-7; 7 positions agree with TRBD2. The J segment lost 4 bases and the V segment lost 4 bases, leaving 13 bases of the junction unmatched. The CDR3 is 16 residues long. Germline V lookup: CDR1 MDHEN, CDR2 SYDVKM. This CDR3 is CASSSLRGSYSYEQYF. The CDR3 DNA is TGTGCCAGCAGTTCCCTTCGCGGGAGTTACTCTTACGAGCAGTACTTC.

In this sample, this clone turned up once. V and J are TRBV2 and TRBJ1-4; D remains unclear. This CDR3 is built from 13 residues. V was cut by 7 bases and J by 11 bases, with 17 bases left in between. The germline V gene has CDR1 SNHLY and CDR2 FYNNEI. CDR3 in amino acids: CASKSRALAKLFF. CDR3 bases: TGTGCCAGCAAATCGAGGGCCTTGGCGAAACTGTTTTTT.

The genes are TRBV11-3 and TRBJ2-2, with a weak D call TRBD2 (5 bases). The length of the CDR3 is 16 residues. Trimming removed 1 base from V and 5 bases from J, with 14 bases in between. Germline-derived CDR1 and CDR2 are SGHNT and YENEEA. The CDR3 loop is CASSLGSGGGTGELFF. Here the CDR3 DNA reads TGTGCCAGCAGCTTAGGGAGCGGAGGCGGGACCGGGGAGCTGTTTTTT.

The CDR3 protein is CASRRLRGTDTQYF. CDR3 sequence (DNA): TGTGCCAGCAGACGCCTCAGGGGGACAGATACGCAGTATTTT. J is TRBJ2-3 and V is TRBV9, with 7 bases lining up with TRBD1. Germline-derived CDR1 and CDR2 are SGDLS and YYNGEE. The trim removed 5 bases at V and 3 bases at J, leaving 6 bases unmatched. This CDR3 comprises 14 residues.

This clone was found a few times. The CDR3 nucleotides read TGTGCCAGTCAGGGACTGGAGAGGACTGAAGCTTTCTTT. Translating it yields CASQGLERTEAFF. The genes are TRBV19 and TRBJ1-1; maybe TRBD1 (5 bases). The CDR3 contains 13 residues. Trimming stripped 8 bases from V and 5 bases from J, with 15 bases between. CDR1 LNHDA and CDR2 SQIVND come from the germline V gene (reference sequence). Full variable domain (outside the CDR3, taken from reference TRBV19 and TRBJ1-1): DGGITQSPKYLFRKEGQNVTLSCEQNLNHDAMYWYRQDPGQGLRLIYYSQIVNDFQKGDIAEGYSVSREKKESFPLTVTSAQKNPTAFYLCASQGLERTEAFFGQGTRLTVV.

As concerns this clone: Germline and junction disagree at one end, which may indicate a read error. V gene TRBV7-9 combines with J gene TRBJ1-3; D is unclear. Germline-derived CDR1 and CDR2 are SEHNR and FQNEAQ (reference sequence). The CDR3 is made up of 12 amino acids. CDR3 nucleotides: TGTGCCAGCAGTTACAAGGGAAGCACCATATATTTT. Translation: CASSYKGSTIYF.

The CDR3 DNA sequence: TGTGCCAGCAGCTCCCCTATCGGCTATGGCTACACCTTC. Its translation is CASSSPIGYGYTF. The chain couples TRBV7-2 to TRBJ1-2; no clear D gene. The CDR3 extends over 13 amino acids. Germline assignment: CDR1 SGHTA and CDR2 FQGNSA. Trimming pared 4 bases from V and 4 bases from J, leaving 10 bases between.

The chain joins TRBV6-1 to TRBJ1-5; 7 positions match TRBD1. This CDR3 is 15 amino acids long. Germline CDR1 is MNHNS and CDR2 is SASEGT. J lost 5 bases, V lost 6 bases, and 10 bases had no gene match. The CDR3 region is CASRRGREVYQPQHF. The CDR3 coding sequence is TGTGCCAGCAGGAGGGGGCGCGAAGTCTATCAGCCCCAGCATTTT.

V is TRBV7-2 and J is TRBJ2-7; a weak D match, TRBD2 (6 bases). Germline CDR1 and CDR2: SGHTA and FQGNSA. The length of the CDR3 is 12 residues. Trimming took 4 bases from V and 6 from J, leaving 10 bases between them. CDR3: CASSSGETEQYF. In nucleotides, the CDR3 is TGTGCCAGCAGCTCGGGAGAAACCGAGCAGTACTTC.

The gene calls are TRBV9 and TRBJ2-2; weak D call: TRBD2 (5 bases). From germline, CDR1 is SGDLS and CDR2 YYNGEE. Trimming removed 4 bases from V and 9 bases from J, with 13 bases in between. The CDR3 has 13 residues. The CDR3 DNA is TGTGCCAGCAGCCCGGAGGTTGGCCGGGAGCTGTTTTTT. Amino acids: CASSPEVGRELFF.

This CDR3 reads CASSYGGSYNTGELFF. In DNA form, the CDR3 reads TGTGCCAGCAGTTACGGGGGGTCATACAACACCGGGGAGCTGTTTTTT. The chain employs TRBV6-5 and TRBJ2-2; D may be TRBD2 (6 bases). Trimming stripped 2 bases from V and 2 bases from J, with 12 bases between. The germline V gene encodes CDR1 MNHEY and CDR2 SVGAGI. CDR3 length: 16 amino acids.

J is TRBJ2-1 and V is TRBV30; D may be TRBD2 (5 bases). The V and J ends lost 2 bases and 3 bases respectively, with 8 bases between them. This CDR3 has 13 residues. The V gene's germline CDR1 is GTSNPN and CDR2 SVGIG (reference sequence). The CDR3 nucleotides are TGTGCCTGGAGTCTCGGGAACTACAATGAGCAGTTCTTC. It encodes CAWSLGNYNEQFF.

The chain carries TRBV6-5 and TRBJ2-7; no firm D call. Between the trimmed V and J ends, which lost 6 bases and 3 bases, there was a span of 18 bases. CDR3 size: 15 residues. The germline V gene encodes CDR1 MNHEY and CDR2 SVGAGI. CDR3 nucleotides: TGTGCCAGCAGCATGTATTCCGGGCCCTTCTACGAGCAGTACTTC. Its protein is CASSMYSGPFYEQYF.

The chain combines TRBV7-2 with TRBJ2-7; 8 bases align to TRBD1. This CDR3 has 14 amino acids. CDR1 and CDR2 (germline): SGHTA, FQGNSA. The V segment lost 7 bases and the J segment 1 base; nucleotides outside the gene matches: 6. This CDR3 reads CASKDNRGSYEQYF. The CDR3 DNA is TGTGCCAGCAAGGACAACAGGGGGTCCTACGAGCAGTACTTC.

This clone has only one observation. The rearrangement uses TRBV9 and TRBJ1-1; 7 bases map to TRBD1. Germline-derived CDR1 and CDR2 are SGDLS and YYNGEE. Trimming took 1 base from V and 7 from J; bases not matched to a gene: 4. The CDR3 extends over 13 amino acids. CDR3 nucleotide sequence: TGTGCCAGCAGCGTATCCCAGGGGGGTGAAGCTTTCTTT. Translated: CASSVSQGGEAFF.

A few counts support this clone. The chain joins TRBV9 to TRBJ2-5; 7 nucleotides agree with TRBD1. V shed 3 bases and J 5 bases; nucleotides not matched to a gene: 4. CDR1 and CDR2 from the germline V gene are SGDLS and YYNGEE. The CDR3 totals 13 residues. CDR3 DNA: TGTGCCAGCAGCGGAACAGGGGCGGAGACCCAGTACTTC. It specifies CASSGTGAETQYF.

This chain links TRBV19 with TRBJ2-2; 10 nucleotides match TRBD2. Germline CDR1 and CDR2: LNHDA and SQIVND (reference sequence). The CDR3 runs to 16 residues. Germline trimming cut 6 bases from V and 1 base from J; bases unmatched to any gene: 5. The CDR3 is CASRSRTSGNTGELFF. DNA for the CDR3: TGTGCCAGTAGATCCAGGACTAGCGGGAACACCGGGGAGCTGTTTTTT.

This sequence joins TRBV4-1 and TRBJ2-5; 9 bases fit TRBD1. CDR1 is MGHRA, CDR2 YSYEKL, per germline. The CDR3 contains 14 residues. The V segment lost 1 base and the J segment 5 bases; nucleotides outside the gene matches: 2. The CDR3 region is CASSQGQGGETQYF. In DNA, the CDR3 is TGCGCCAGCAGCCAAGGACAGGGGGGGGAGACCCAGTACTTC.